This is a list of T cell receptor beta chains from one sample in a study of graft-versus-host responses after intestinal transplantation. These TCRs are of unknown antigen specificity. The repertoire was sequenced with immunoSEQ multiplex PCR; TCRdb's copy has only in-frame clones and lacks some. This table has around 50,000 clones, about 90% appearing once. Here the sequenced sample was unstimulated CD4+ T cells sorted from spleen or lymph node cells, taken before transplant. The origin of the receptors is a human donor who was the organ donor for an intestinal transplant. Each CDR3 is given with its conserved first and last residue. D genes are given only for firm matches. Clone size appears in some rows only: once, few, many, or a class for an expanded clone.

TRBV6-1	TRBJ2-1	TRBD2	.	CASGTSGRSEQFF	TGTGCCAGCGGGACTAGCGGGAGGAGTGAGCAGTTCTTC
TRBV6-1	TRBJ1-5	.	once	CASSLSGDNQPQHF	TGTGCCAGCAGTCTCTCGGGGGACAATCAGCCCCAGCATTTT
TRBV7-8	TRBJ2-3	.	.	CASSLRGAGGTDTQYF	TGTGCCAGCAGCTTAAGAGGTGCGGGCGGTACAGATACGCAGTATTTT
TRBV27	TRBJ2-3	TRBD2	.	CAARLAGTDTQYF	TGTGCCGCGAGGCTAGCGGGCACAGATACGCAGTATTTT
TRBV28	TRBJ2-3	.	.	CASRSPQLDTQYF	TGTGCCAGCAGAAGCCCACAGTTGGATACGCAGTATTTT
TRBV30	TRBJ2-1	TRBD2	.	CAWSPQGTNNEQFF	TGTGCCTGGAGTCCCCAAGGGACTAATAATGAGCAGTTCTTC
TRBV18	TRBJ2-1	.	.	CASSPNRESQFF	TGTGCCAGCTCACCTAACAGGGAATCGCAGTTCTTC
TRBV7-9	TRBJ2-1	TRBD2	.	CASSLAAGGENEQFF	TGTGCCAGCAGCTTAGCCGCGGGAGGAGAGAATGAGCAGTTCTTC
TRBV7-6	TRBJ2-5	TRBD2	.	CASSLLTRASGRGETQYF	TGTGCCAGCAGCTTACTCACTCGGGCTAGCGGGAGAGGAGAGACCCAGTACTTC
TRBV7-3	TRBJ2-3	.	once	CASSYREGDTQYF	TGTGCCAGCAGCTACCGGGAAGGGGATACGCAGTATTTT
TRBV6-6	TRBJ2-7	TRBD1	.	CASSYQGQSYEQYF	TGTGCCAGCAGTTACCAGGGACAGAGCTACGAGCAGTACTTC
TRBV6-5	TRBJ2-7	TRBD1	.	CASSYRGQGSYEQYF	TGTGCCAGCAGTTACCGGGGACAGGGATCCTACGAGCAGTACTTC
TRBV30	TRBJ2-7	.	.	CAWSVISGGKAEQYF	TGTGCCTGGAGTGTTATCTCAGGGGGGAAGGCCGAGCAGTACTTC
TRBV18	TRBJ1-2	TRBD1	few	CASSPSASRRGVYGYTF	TGTGCCAGCTCACCATCAGCGTCTCGCAGGGGGGTCTATGGCTACACCTTC
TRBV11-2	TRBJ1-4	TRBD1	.	CASAPNRGTGEKLFF	TGTGCCAGCGCCCCTAACAGGGGAACGGGTGAAAAACTGTTTTTT
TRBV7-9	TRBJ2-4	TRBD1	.	CASSVMTGALAKNIQYF	TGTGCCAGCAGCGTAATGACAGGGGCTCTAGCCAAAAACATTCAGTACTTC
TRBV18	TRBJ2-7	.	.	CASSPPNLGVYEQYF	TGTGCCAGCTCACCACCGAACCTAGGGGTCTACGAGCAGTACTTC
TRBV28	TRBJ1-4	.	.	CASSLWDISATNEKLFF	TGTGCCAGCAGTTTATGGGACATTTCAGCAACTAATGAAAAACTGTTTTTT
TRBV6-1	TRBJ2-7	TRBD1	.	CASRAGQGYEQYF	TGTGCCAGCAGGGCGGGACAGGGATACGAGCAGTACTTC
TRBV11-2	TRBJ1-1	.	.	CASSSMYLNTEAFF	TGTGCCAGCAGCTCTATGTACCTGAACACTGAAGCTTTCTTT
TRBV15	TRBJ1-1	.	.	CATSRDGKENTEAFF	TGTGCCACCAGCAGAGACGGGAAGGAGAACACTGAAGCTTTCTTT
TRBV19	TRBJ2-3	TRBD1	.	CASSNPDRGLVTDTQYF	TGTGCCAGTAGTAACCCTGACAGGGGGTTGGTCACAGATACGCAGTATTTT
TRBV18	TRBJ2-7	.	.	CASSSGLIYEQYF	TGTGCCAGCTCGTCGGGACTTATTTACGAGCAGTACTTC
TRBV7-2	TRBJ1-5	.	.	CASSLQGNQPQHF	TGTGCCAGCAGCTTACAGGGTAATCAGCCCCAGCATTTT
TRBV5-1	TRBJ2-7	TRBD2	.	CASSSGTSDKQYF	TGCGCCAGCAGTTCCGGGACTAGCGACAAGCAGTACTTC
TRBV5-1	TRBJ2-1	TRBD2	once	CASSLGGTINEQFF	TGCGCCAGCAGCTTGGGGGGGACTATCAATGAGCAGTTCTTC
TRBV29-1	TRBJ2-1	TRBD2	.	CSSRGGREQFF	TGCAGCTCCCGGGGGGGGCGGGAGCAGTTCTTC
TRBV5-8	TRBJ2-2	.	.	CASSPGVRNTGELFF	TGTGCCAGCAGCCCAGGGGTGCGGAACACCGGGGAGCTGTTTTTT
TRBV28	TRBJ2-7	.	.	CASTRGASYEQYF	TGTGCCAGCACGCGCGGCGCCTCCTACGAGCAGTACTTC
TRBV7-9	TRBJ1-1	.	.	CASSQNRVATEAFF	TGTGCCAGCAGCCAAAACAGGGTGGCCACTGAAGCTTTCTTT
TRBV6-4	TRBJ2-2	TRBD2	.	CASSDIFVSSGTNTGELFF	TGTGCCAGCAGTGACATCTTTGTTTCTAGCGGTACGAACACCGGGGAGCTGTTTTTT
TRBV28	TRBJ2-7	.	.	CASSLGRDVLYEQYF	TGTGCCAGCAGTTTAGGGCGGGACGTCCTCTACGAGCAGTACTTC
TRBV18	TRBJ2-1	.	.	CASSPGQDQGQFF	TGTGCCAGCTCACCAGGGCAGGATCAAGGGCAGTTCTTC
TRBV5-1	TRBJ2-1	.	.	CASTLPSTRRMDEQFF	TGCGCCAGCACCCTTCCCTCGACGCGGAGAATGGATGAGCAGTTCTTC
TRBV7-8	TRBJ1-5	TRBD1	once	CASSLDRGQPQHF	TGTGCCAGCAGCTTGGACAGGGGTCAGCCCCAGCATTTT
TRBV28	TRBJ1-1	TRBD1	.	CASSLRQGRINEAFF	TGTGCCAGCAGTTTACGACAGGGAAGAATTAATGAAGCTTTCTTT
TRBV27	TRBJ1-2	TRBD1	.	CASSLSLGGRYGYTF	TGTGCCAGCAGTTTGAGTTTAGGGGGCCGCTATGGCTACACCTTC
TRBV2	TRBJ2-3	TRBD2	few	CASSGGVTDTQYF	TGTGCCAGCAGCGGGGGGGTCACAGATACGCAGTATTTT
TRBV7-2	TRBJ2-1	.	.	CASSLGLPYNEQFF	TGTGCCAGCAGCTTAGGACTACCTTACAATGAGCAGTTCTTC
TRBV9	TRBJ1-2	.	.	CASSVGGLYGYTF	TGTGCCAGCAGCGTAGGAGGGCTCTATGGCTACACCTTC
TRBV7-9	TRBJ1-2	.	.	CASSLLGQFLNYGYTF	TGTGCCAGCAGCTTACTCGGACAGTTCCTTAACTATGGCTACACCTTC
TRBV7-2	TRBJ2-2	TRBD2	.	CASSLAYASSGRDTGELFF	TGTGCCAGCAGCTTAGCCTACGCGTCCAGCGGGAGGGACACCGGGGAGCTGTTTTTT
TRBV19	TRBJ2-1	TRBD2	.	CASSMRGASGNEQFF	TGTGCCAGTAGTATGCGGGGGGCCTCGGGAAATGAGCAGTTCTTC
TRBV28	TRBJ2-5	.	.	CASNRDQGLETQYF	TGTGCCAGCAATCGAGACCAGGGACTAGAGACCCAGTACTTC
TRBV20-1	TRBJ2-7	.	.	CSANRQFEQYF	TGCAGTGCTAACAGACAGTTCGAGCAGTACTTC
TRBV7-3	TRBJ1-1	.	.	CASSPGRGAEAFF	TGTGCCAGCAGCCCCGGAAGAGGCGCTGAAGCTTTCTTT
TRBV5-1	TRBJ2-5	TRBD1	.	CASSLSRGRETQYF	TGCGCCAGCAGCTTGTCCAGGGGGCGGGAGACCCAGTACTTC
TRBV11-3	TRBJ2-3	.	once	CASSPGFGTDTQYF	TGTGCCAGCAGCCCCGGGTTTGGCACAGATACGCAGTATTTT
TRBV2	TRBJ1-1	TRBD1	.	CASSARTGVGTEAFF	TGTGCCAGCAGTGCTCGGACAGGGGTGGGCACTGAAGCTTTCTTT
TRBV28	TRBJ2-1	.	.	CASSWGGDNEQFF	TGTGCCAGCAGTTGGGGAGGCGACAATGAGCAGTTCTTC